What follows are 25 T cell receptor beta chains derived from one specimen sequenced in a study of blood T cell repertoires in COVID-19. Assay used: immunoSEQ multiplex PCR; TCRdb lists only in-frame clones, some missing. The sample lists 55,000 to 80,000 clones; around 76% were seen once. Sequences were obtained from peripheral blood. These receptors all come from a human donor in a cohort sampled during active COVID-19.

The rearrangement uses TRBV29-1 and TRBJ1-2; TRBD1 is a possible D gene (6 bases). The CDR3 covers 14 residues. Trimming left V 2 bases short and J 6 bases short, with 16 bases between. Germline loops: CDR1 SQVTM, CDR2 ANQGSEA. The CDR3 protein is CSVEFGGGAHGYTF. The CDR3 coding sequence is TGCAGCGTTGAATTTGGAGGGGGGGCCCATGGCTACACCTTC.

The DNA of the CDR3 is TGTGCCAGCAGTCCCCGGATAGCGGGGGGGTACGAGCAGTACTTC. This codes for CASSPRIAGGYEQYF. The chain combines TRBV2 with TRBJ2-7; TRBD2 matches at 11 bases. Looked up from germline, CDR1 is SNHLY and CDR2 is FYNNEI. Trimming at V came to 5 bases and at J to 4 bases, leaving 7 bases not matched to a gene. The CDR3 runs to 15 residues. The entire variable domain, with the rest obtained from reference TRBV2 and TRBJ2-7, is as follows: EPEVTQTPSHQVTQMGQEVILRCVPISNHLYFYWYRQILGQKVEFLVSFYNNEISEKSEIFDDQFSVERPDGSNFTLKIRSTKLEDSAMYFCASSPRIAGGYEQYFGPGTRLTVT.

V usage is TRBV19 and J usage is TRBJ1-5, with a tentative D call TRBD1 (5 bases). Germline CDR1 reads LNHDA; CDR2 reads SQIVND (reference sequence). The CDR3 has 13 amino acids. V lost 6 bases, J lost 6 bases, and 12 bases lay in between. CDR3 nucleotide sequence: TGTGCCAGTAGCCCCAGGGCGCCTCAGCCCCAGCATTTT. Translating it yields CASSPRAPQPQHF. The complete variable domain, with remaining parts taken from reference TRBV19 and TRBJ1-5, reads DGGITQSPKYLFRKEGQNVTLSCEQNLNHDAMYWYRQDPGQGLRLIYYSQIVNDFQKGDIAEGYSVSREKKESFPLTVTSAQKNPTAFYLCASSPRAPQPQHFGDGTRLSIL.

This chain connects TRBV7-5 to TRBJ2-7; the listed D gene, TRBD2, was not tested against the DNA. TRBV7-5 is termed a pseudogene. The CDR3 covers 14 residues. The CDR3 region is CARSFGGSADEQYF. The CDR3 coding sequence is TGTGCCAGAAGCTTCGGGGGTTCCGCCGACGAGCAGTACTTC.

This rearrangement joins TRBV6-5 to TRBJ2-5, with D maybe TRBD2 (7 bases). This CDR3 has 15 residues. Germline loops: CDR1 MNHEY, CDR2 SVGAGI. V was shortened by 5 bases and J by 5 bases, with 18 bases between the two germline ends. CDR3 nucleotides: TGTGCCAGCAGTCCTCCCGGGGGGCGACGGGAGACCCAGTACTTC. Residues: CASSPPGGRRETQYF.

The rearrangement uses TRBV10-1 and TRBJ2-2; TRBD2 matches at 9 bases. This CDR3 region has 15 residues. The junction had 11 bases not matched to a gene; V was cut back by 11 bases and J by 4 bases. Looked up from germline, CDR1 is WNHNN and CDR2 is SYGVQD (reference sequence). In nucleotides, the CDR3 is TGCGCCCTGAGGGGCGGGGGGGTTTTCACCGGGGAGCTGTTTTTT. Its protein product is CALRGGGVFTGELFF.

The CDR3 spells CASSSTQGKFF. CDR3 bases: TGTGCCAGCAGTTCGACCCAGGGGAAGTTCTTC. V is TRBV28 and J is TRBJ2-1; maybe TRBD1 (6 bases). The CDR3 is 11 amino acids. V was shortened by 4 bases and J by 14 bases, with 12 bases between the two germline ends. Germline CDR1 is MDHEN and CDR2 is SYDVKM.

This clone has a single count. The J gene is TRBJ1-3, the V gene TRBV20-1; the match to TRBD1 covers 9 bases. CDR3 length: 15 amino acids. After removal of 4 bases from V and 0 bases from J, the junction contained 4 bases not matched to a gene. Germline CDR1 reads DFQATT; CDR2 reads SNEGSKA (reference sequence). CDR3: CSANDRGTSGNTIYF. CDR3 in DNA: TGCAGTGCTAATGACAGGGGGACCTCTGGAAACACCATATATTTT.

J is TRBJ2-5 and V is TRBV3-1 (or the pseudogene TRBV3-2); D not certain. The CDR3 runs to 14 residues. In germline, CDR1 is LGHDT, CDR2 YNNKEL (reference sequence). Trimming left V 2 bases short and J 4 bases short, with 11 bases between. The CDR3 DNA reads TGTGCCAGCAGCCAAAGAACCCTTAGAGAGACCCAGTACTTC. It encodes CASSQRTLRETQYF.

The chain is built from TRBV3-1 (or the pseudogene TRBV3-2) and TRBJ2-7; 12 positions match TRBD1. With 4 bases clipped from V and 7 bases from J, the junction kept 8 bases outside the gene matches. The CDR3 runs to 15 residues. CDR1 and CDR2 from the germline V gene are LGHDT and YNNKEL (reference sequence). CDR3: CASSPPGQGAWEQYF. The CDR3 DNA reads as TGTGCCAGCAGCCCTCCGGGACAGGGGGCTTGGGAGCAGTACTTC.

This sequence joins TRBV19 and TRBJ1-1; 8 bases are a match to TRBD1. The CDR3 loop spans 15 amino acids. V lost 9 bases and J lost 0; bases outside the gene matches: 9. Germline lookup yields CDR1 LNHDA and CDR2 SQIVND (reference sequence). This CDR3 reads CASPPGTGMNTEAFF. In DNA, the CDR3 is TGTGCCAGCCCCCCCGGGACAGGCATGAACACTGAAGCTTTCTTT.

The V gene is TRBV10-3, the J gene TRBJ1-5; a possible D gene is TRBD1 (5 bases). V shed 2 bases and J shed 9 bases, with 11 bases lying between them. The CDR3 covers 13 residues. CDR1 and CDR2 (germline): ENHRY, SYGVKD. The CDR3 loop reads CAISEAWGGPQHF. Here the CDR3 DNA reads TGTGCCATCAGTGAGGCGTGGGGGGGGCCCCAGCATTTT.

This clone was detected many times. The chain joins TRBV6-1 to TRBJ1-5; D gene unclear. Trimming removed 0 bases at V and 3 bases at J, with 9 bases between. The CDR3 spans 15 residues. Germline assignment: CDR1 MNHNS and CDR2 SASEGT. CDR3 nucleotide sequence: TGTGCCAGCAGTGAAGCGGGAGCAAACAATCAGCCCCAGCATTTT. As protein: CASSEAGANNQPQHF.

The V call is TRBV11-1, the J call TRBJ2-1; D possibly corresponds to TRBD1 (5 bases). The CDR3 runs 15 residues. CDR1 SGHAT and CDR2 FQDESV come from the germline V gene (reference sequence). The V and J ends lost 6 bases and 6 bases respectively, with 18 bases between them. In nucleotides, the CDR3 is TGTGCCAGCAGTCCTGACCAGGGAAGAGGCAATGAGCAGTTCTTC. This sequence encodes CASSPDQGRGNEQFF. Using reference TRBV11-1 and TRBJ2-1 for the parts outside the CDR3, the full variable domain is EAEVAQSPRYKITEKSQAVAFWCDPISGHATLYWYRQILGQGPELLVQFQDESVVDDSQLPKDRFSAERLKGVDSTLKIQPAELGDSAMYLCASSPDQGRGNEQFFGPGTRLTVL.

This sequence joins TRBV15 and TRBJ1-3; 9 positions match TRBD1. Germline CDR1 is LNHNV and CDR2 is YYDKDF (reference sequence). V gave up 1 base and J gave up 4 bases; unmatched junction bases: 5. The CDR3 totals 16 residues. The CDR3 sequence is CATSRVSGTGGNTIYF. CDR3 DNA sequence: TGTGCCACCAGCAGAGTCTCCGGGACAGGGGGAAACACCATATATTTT.

The chain employs TRBV2 and TRBJ1-2; the D is unclear. V was pared by 11 bases and J by 5 bases, with 9 bases between. Germline CDR1 is SNHLY and CDR2 is FYNNEI. This CDR3 comprises 10 residues. CDR3 protein: CAWGEYGYTF. CDR3 nucleotides: TGTGCCTGGGGAGAGTATGGCTACACCTTC.

V gene TRBV3-1 (or the pseudogene TRBV3-2) combines with J gene TRBJ1-2; no firm D call. This CDR3 has 13 amino acids. CDR1 and CDR2 from the germline V gene are LGHDT and YNNKEL (reference sequence). V gave up 1 base and J gave up 1 base, with 4 bases separating them. This CDR3 reads CASSQVGNYGYTF. Written as DNA, the CDR3 is TGTGCCAGCAGCCAAGTCGGTAACTATGGCTACACCTTC.

The chain recombines TRBV7-9 with TRBJ1-1; 8 bases are a match to TRBD1. After removal of 1 base from V and 8 bases from J, the junction contained 6 bases not matched to a gene. Germline loops: CDR1 SEHNR, CDR2 FQNEAQ (reference sequence). This CDR3 contains 14 residues. For the CDR3, the DNA is TGTGCCAGCAGCTTAGTTGGGACAGGCAAAGAAGCTTTCTTT. Protein product: CASSLVGTGKEAFF. Combining the CDR3 with reference TRBV7-9 and TRBJ1-1 gives the whole variable domain DTGVSQNPRHKITKRGQNVTFRCDPISEHNRLYWYRQTLGQGPEFLTYFQNEAQLEKSRLLSDRFSAERPKGSFSTLEIQRTEQGDSAMYLCASSLVGTGKEAFFGQGTRLTVV.

This clone appeared a few times. J is TRBJ1-1 and V is TRBV24-1, with D possibly matching TRBD1 (5 bases). The germline V and J ends were trimmed by 12 bases and 8 bases, with 12 bases remaining between them. Germline values: CDR1 KGHDR, CDR2 SFDVKD. There are 10 residues in the CDR3. CDR3 DNA: TGTGCCGCCCCGGGACTCGAAGCTTTCTTT. This codes for CAAPGLEAFF.

The chain couples TRBV4-2 to TRBJ2-7, with TRBD1 matching 9 bases. This CDR3 is 15 amino acids long. From germline, CDR1 is LGHNA and CDR2 YNFKEQ. V was clipped by 8 bases and J by 5 bases; unmatched bases: 13. In DNA form, the CDR3 reads TGTGCCAGCGCCTTGGGGACAGGGTCGAATAACGAGCAGTACTTC. Its protein is CASALGTGSNNEQYF.

The J gene is TRBJ2-2, the V gene TRBV5-1, with 8 bases that match TRBD1. The J segment lost 4 bases and the V segment lost 1 base, leaving 3 bases of the junction unmatched. The CDR3 is 15 amino acids. Germline CDR1 is SGHRS and CDR2 is YFSETQ. CDR3 in DNA: TGCGCCAGCAGCTTGAGAACAGGGGGCACCGGGGAGCTGTTTTTT. Its translation is CASSLRTGGTGELFF.

This clone showed up just a few times. This chain connects TRBV30 to TRBJ1-6; 7 bases align to TRBD1. V was pared by 3 bases and J by 2 bases, with 4 bases of the junction left unmatched. Germline CDR1 and CDR2: GTSNPN and SVGIG (reference sequence). The CDR3 consists of 15 residues. The CDR3 reads CAWRRQGAYNSPLHF. The CDR3 DNA sequence: TGTGCCTGGAGGCGGCAGGGGGCCTATAATTCACCCCTCCACTTT.

This chain uses TRBV4-2 with TRBJ2-1, with 7 bases lining up with TRBD2. V was clipped by 2 bases and J by 15 bases; unmatched bases: 10. The CDR3 totals 13 residues. The germline V gene has CDR1 LGHNA and CDR2 YNFKEQ. DNA for the CDR3: TGTGCCAGCAGCCAACCCGGACTAGAGGTCCTGTTCTTC. Its translation: CASSQPGLEVLFF.

This clone was seen just once. The chain couples TRBV29-1 to TRBJ2-2; the D gene is possibly TRBD1 (6 bases). CDR3 length: 13 residues. Germline CDR1 and CDR2: SQVTM and ANQGSEA. V lost 4 bases and J lost 4, with 10 bases in between. The CDR3 here is CSVARGPTGELFF. DNA for the CDR3: TGCAGCGTTGCCAGGGGACCCACCGGGGAGCTGTTTTTT.

The V gene is TRBV5-1, the J gene TRBJ1-1, with D maybe TRBD1 (5 bases). V lost 2 bases and J 2 bases, leaving 10 bases between the germline ends. The germline gives CDR1 SGHRS, CDR2 YFSETQ. The CDR3 extends over 14 amino acids. CDR3 coding DNA: TGCGCCAGCAGCTTCGGCAGGGTTAACACTGAAGCTTTCTTT. Translated, it gives CASSFGRVNTEAFF.